One and the same sample provided the 19 T cell receptor beta chains below, sequenced in a study of siplizumab effects on memory and regulatory T cells. Using immunoSEQ multiplex PCR, the repertoire was profiled, and TCRdb retains in-frame clones only, with some absent. The sample shows around 86,000 clones, around 94% of them seen only once. The material sequenced was non-Treg CD4+ T cells sorted from blood. These receptor sequences come from a human donor in good health.

V usage is TRBV6-1 and J usage is TRBJ1-2, with no clear D. Germline lookup yields CDR1 MNHNS and CDR2 SASEGT. The CDR3 covers 14 residues. The V end lost 7 bases, the J end lost 4 bases, and 16 bases lay between the germline ends. CDR3 bases: TGTGCCAGCAAGAGGATCCCGGGTGGCTATGGCTACACCTTC. Translating it yields CASKRIPGGYGYTF.

V gene TRBV6-1 combines with J gene TRBJ1-5, with a tentative D call TRBD1 (6 bases). CDR1 and CDR2 from the germline V gene are MNHNS and SASEGT. The V and J ends lost 6 bases and 7 bases respectively, with 16 bases between them. There are 14 residues in the CDR3. CDR3 in DNA: TGTGCCAGCAGCTTACAGGGAGCGGAGCAGCCCCAGCATTTT. It translates to CASSLQGAEQPQHF.

The J gene is TRBJ1-2, the V gene TRBV5-6, with TRBD1 as a possible D gene (6 bases). In germline, CDR1 is SGHDT, CDR2 YYEEEE. The CDR3 loop spans 14 amino acids. V was clipped by 1 base and J by 8 bases, with 15 bases between them. CDR3 amino acids: CASSLPGQTEGYTF. The CDR3 DNA is TGTGCCAGCAGCTTGCCCGGACAGACTGAGGGCTACACCTTC. Based on the CDR3 plus reference TRBV5-6 and TRBJ1-2, the full variable domain is DAGVTQSPTHLIKTRGQQVTLRCSPKSGHDTVSWYQQALGQGPQFIFQYYEEEERQRGNFPDRFSGHQFPNYSSELNVNALLLGDSALYLCASSLPGQTEGYTFGSGTRLTVV.

The chain has TRBV5-6 and TRBJ1-4; no clear D gene. The CDR3 loop spans 13 amino acids. Germline CDR1 and CDR2: SGHDT and YYEEEE. V was clipped by 1 base and J by 8 bases, with 9 bases between them. The CDR3 reads CASSLPPREKLFF. CDR3 coding DNA: TGTGCCAGCAGCTTGCCTCCCCGGGAAAAACTGTTTTTT.

The J gene is TRBJ1-1, the V gene TRBV10-3, with D hard to call. This CDR3 comprises 14 residues. V gave up 2 bases and J gave up 1 base, with 8 bases separating them. CDR1 ENHRY and CDR2 SYGVKD come from the germline V gene. For the CDR3, the DNA is TGTGCCATCAGTGAGGGGCAGGAGAACACTGAAGCTTTCTTT. It yields the protein CAISEGQENTEAFF.

The chain uses TRBV9 and TRBJ2-5; D gene uncertain. V was cut by 0 bases and J by 5 bases, with 14 bases left in between. The CDR3 is 15 residues long. The germline V gene has CDR1 SGDLS and CDR2 YYNGEE. The CDR3: CASSVGNSRVETQYF. The CDR3 bases are TGTGCCAGCAGCGTAGGAAACTCTAGGGTGGAGACCCAGTACTTC.

Concerning this clone itself: The sample carries other DNA sequences with the same CDR3. The gene calls are TRBV9 and TRBJ1-1; no reliable D call. Germline V gene lookup returns CDR1 SGDLS and CDR2 YYNGEE. CDR3 length equals 14 residues. Trimming stripped 0 bases from V and 0 bases from J, with 6 bases between. In DNA form, the CDR3 reads TGTGCCAGCAGCGTAGGCGGTGTGAACACTGAAGCTTTCTTT. Protein product: CASSVGGVNTEAFF.

As concerns this clone: One end of the junction fails to match germline, which may point to a read error. The gene calls are TRBV11-3 and TRBJ2-7; perhaps TRBD2 as D (6 bases). Germline loops: CDR1 SGHNT, CDR2 YENEEA. The CDR3 runs to 14 residues. This CDR3 is CASSLVAGTYEQYF. The CDR3 DNA reads as TGTGCCAGCAGCTTAGTCGCGGGGACCTATGAGCAGTACTTC.

This clone appeared once. The V and J genes are TRBV18 and TRBJ2-1; 14 nucleotides line up with TRBD2. CDR3 size: 17 residues. The V gene's germline CDR1 is KGHSH and CDR2 LQKENI. The ends lost 5 bases at V and 7 bases at J; junction bases unmatched: 10. CDR3 protein: CASSTGTSGGRWNEQFF. CDR3 bases: TGTGCCAGCTCAACAGGGACTAGCGGGGGCCGATGGAATGAGCAGTTCTTC.

The chain joins TRBV5-1 to TRBJ2-3, with 7 positions matching TRBD2. The CDR3 spans 15 residues. Per the germline V gene, CDR1 is SGHRS and CDR2 is YFSETQ. J lost 0 bases, V lost 4 bases, and 5 bases had no gene match. The CDR3 DNA reads TGCGCCAGCAGCCGGGTCGGGGGGAGCACAGATACGCAGTATTTT. Encoded protein: CASSRVGGSTDTQYF. Full variable domain (remainder filled in from reference TRBV5-1 and TRBJ2-3): KAGVTQTPRYLIKTRGQQVTLSCSPISGHRSVSWYQQTPGQGLQFLFEYFSETQRNKGNFPGRFSGRQFSNSRSEMNVSTLELGDSALYLCASSRVGGSTDTQYFGPGTRLTVL.

For the CDR3, the DNA is TGTGCCAGCAGCCGGTTACTTGGGGACGAGCAGTACTTC. Translated: CASSRLLGDEQYF. This sequence joins TRBV4-2 and TRBJ2-7, with D hard to call. Deletions cut 4 bases from V and 5 bases from J, with 12 bases between. This CDR3 has 13 amino acids. Germline loops: CDR1 LGHNA, CDR2 YNFKEQ.

The rearrangement joins TRBV2 to TRBJ1-1; TRBD1 is a possible D gene (5 bases). The V end was cut by 6 bases, the J end by 6 bases, with 14 bases between. This CDR3 has 13 amino acids. CDR1 is SNHLY and CDR2 is FYNNEI in the germline V gene. CDR3 sequence (DNA): TGTGCCAGCAGGTTAGACAGTGTTTCTGAAGCTTTCTTT. Its protein product is CASRLDSVSEAFF. Full variable domain (remainder filled in from reference TRBV2 and TRBJ1-1): EPEVTQTPSHQVTQMGQEVILRCVPISNHLYFYWYRQILGQKVEFLVSFYNNEISEKSEIFDDQFSVERPDGSNFTLKIRSTKLEDSAMYFCASRLDSVSEAFFGQGTRLTVV.

The gene calls are TRBV7-2 and TRBJ2-3; 10 bases line up with TRBD2. From germline, CDR1 is SGHTA and CDR2 FQGNSA. J gave up 0 bases and V 4 bases, and 1 base lay outside the gene matches. The CDR3 loop spans 15 amino acids. The CDR3 nucleotides read TGTGCCAGCAGCTCTAGCGGGGGTAGCACAGATACGCAGTATTTT. Protein product: CASSSSGGSTDTQYF.

V is TRBV11-2 and J is TRBJ2-5, with 10 bases fitting TRBD2. The CDR3 spans 18 residues. The trim removed 5 bases at V and 5 bases at J, leaving 17 bases unmatched. Germline V CDR1 and CDR2: SGHAT, FQNNGV. The CDR3 coding sequence is TGTGCCAGCAGCCCGAATCGACTAGCGGGTACTCATTGGGAGACCCAGTACTTC. It encodes CASSPNRLAGTHWETQYF.

The chain carries TRBV18 and TRBJ2-1, with D perhaps matching TRBD2 (5 bases). Trimming took 3 bases from V and 9 from J, leaving 15 bases between them. Germline lookup yields CDR1 KGHSH and CDR2 LQKENI. The CDR3 extends over 14 amino acids. Here the CDR3 reads CASSPEYGVGEQFF. The CDR3 coding sequence is TGTGCCAGCTCACCTGAATACGGGGTCGGTGAGCAGTTCTTC.

The chain carries TRBV6-4 and TRBJ2-1; 9 nucleotides line up with TRBD2. Germline-derived CDR1 and CDR2 are MRHNA and SNTAGT. After removal of 6 bases from V and 1 base from J, the junction contained 4 bases not matched to a gene. The CDR3 spans 15 residues. The CDR3 nucleotides are TGTGCCAGCAGGACGACTAGCGGTTCCTACAATGAGCAGTTCTTC. Protein sequence: CASRTTSGSYNEQFF.

This chain joins TRBV5-1 and TRBJ2-7; possible D gene TRBD1, 6 bases. The CDR3 extends over 12 amino acids. Trimming stripped 1 base from V and 7 bases from J, with 9 bases between. Germline V gene sequence: CDR1 SGHRS, CDR2 YFSETQ. CDR3 sequence reads: CASSLRGGEQYF. The CDR3 DNA is TGCGCCAGCAGCTTGAGAGGGGGTGAGCAGTACTTC. Based on the CDR3 plus reference TRBV5-1 and TRBJ2-7, the full variable domain is KAGVTQTPRYLIKTRGQQVTLSCSPISGHRSVSWYQQTPGQGLQFLFEYFSETQRNKGNFPGRFSGRQFSNSRSEMNVSTLELGDSALYLCASSLRGGEQYFGPGTRLTVT.

The rearrangement joins TRBV4-1 to TRBJ2-1, with D possibly being TRBD1 (6 bases). This CDR3 is built from 16 residues. Germline CDR1 is MGHRA and CDR2 is YSYEKL. Trimming removed 0 bases from V and 0 bases from J, with 9 bases in between. The CDR3 region is CASSQDGTSSYNEQFF. The CDR3, as DNA: TGCGCCAGCAGCCAAGATGGGACAAGCTCCTACAATGAGCAGTTCTTC.

The V gene is TRBV9, the J gene TRBJ2-5, with D tentatively TRBD1 or TRBD2 (5 bases each). The CDR3 covers 16 residues. Between the trimmed V and J ends, which lost 2 bases and 5 bases, there was a span of 19 bases. The germline gives CDR1 SGDLS, CDR2 YYNGEE. For the CDR3, the DNA is TGTGCCAGCAGCGTGGGACCCCGCTTTTTGCCGGAGACCCAGTACTTC. Translation gives CASSVGPRFLPETQYF. The full variable domain, with the rest looked up from reference TRBV9 and TRBJ2-5, is DSGVTQTPKHLITATGQRVTLRCSPRSGDLSVYWYQQSLDQGLQFLIQYYNGEERAKGNILERFSAQQFPDLHSELNLSSLELGDSALYFCASSVGPRFLPETQYFGPGTRLLVL.